The rows below give T cell receptor beta chains drawn from one sample of a study of T cell responses to AZD1222 COVID-19 vaccine. Clones were sequenced by immunoSEQ multiplex PCR, and TCRdb holds only the in-frame ones, with some missing. This sample carries about 120,000 clones, roughly 90% of them seen once, and the ten largest clones take approximately 1%. This sample comprised peripheral blood, obtained on day 0 of AZD1222 vaccination. These receptors were collected from an adult in good health. The CDR3 runs from the conserved cysteine through the conserved F or W. The D gene is left open where the match is weak. Clone size is stated in some rows and not others, as once, few, many or a class when expanded.

d_gene: NA; len: 13; j_gene: TRBJ2-5; v_gene: TRBV11-3; abundance: NA; CDR3aa: CASSLWTQETQYF; CDR3nt: TGTGCCAGCAGCTTATGGACACAGGAGACCCAGTACTTC
d_gene: NA; len: 13; j_gene: TRBJ2-2; v_gene: TRBV2; abundance: NA; CDR3aa: CASTRGRPGELFF; CDR3nt: TGTGCCAGCACCAGGGGCAGGCCCGGGGAGCTGTTTTTT
d_gene: TRBD1; len: 17; j_gene: TRBJ1-5; v_gene: TRBV18; abundance: NA; CDR3aa: CASSPSRDRVDNQPQHF; CDR3nt: TGTGCCAGCTCACCCTCCCGGGACAGGGTCGACAATCAGCCCCAGCATTTT
d_gene: TRBD2; len: 18; j_gene: TRBJ2-3; v_gene: TRBV29-1; abundance: NA; CDR3aa: CSVQPPPGLAGVTDTQYF; CDR3nt: TGCAGCGTTCAACCACCCCCGGGACTAGCGGGAGTGACAGATACGCAGTATTTT
d_gene: TRBD2; len: 13; j_gene: TRBJ2-7; v_gene: TRBV19; abundance: NA; CDR3aa: CASRVSGSYEQYF; CDR3nt: TGTGCCAGTAGGGTGAGCGGGAGCTACGAGCAGTACTTC
d_gene: NA; len: 13; j_gene: TRBJ1-3; v_gene: TRBV16; abundance: NA; CDR3aa: CASSQSTVPGIYF; CDR3nt: TGTGCCAGCAGCCAATCGACGGTCCCTGGCATATATTTT
d_gene: NA; len: 17; j_gene: TRBJ2-5; v_gene: TRBV21-1; abundance: NA; CDR3aa: CASSKEAPFPSQETQYF; CDR3nt: TGTGCCAGCAGCAAAGAGGCCCCCTTTCCGTCTCAAGAGACCCAGTACTTC
d_gene: TRBD1; len: 15; j_gene: TRBJ2-7; v_gene: TRBV7-9; abundance: NA; CDR3aa: CASSNGTGASYEQYF; CDR3nt: TGTGCCAGCAGCAACGGGACAGGTGCCTCCTACGAGCAGTACTTC
d_gene: NA; len: 14; j_gene: TRBJ2-7; v_gene: TRBV6-5; abundance: few; CDR3aa: CASSVETGAYEQYF; CDR3nt: TGTGCCAGCAGCGTTGAGACAGGAGCCTACGAGCAGTACTTC
d_gene: NA; len: 13; j_gene: TRBJ2-1; v_gene: TRBV5-4; abundance: few; CDR3aa: CASREQDVGEQFF; CDR3nt: TGTGCCAGCAGGGAACAAGATGTCGGTGAGCAGTTCTTC
d_gene: TRBD2; len: 16; j_gene: TRBJ2-1; v_gene: TRBV5-1; abundance: NA; CDR3aa: CASRLILAGAHNEQFF; CDR3nt: TGCGCCAGCAGGTTAATACTAGCGGGAGCTCACAATGAGCAGTTCTTC
d_gene: NA; len: 13; j_gene: TRBJ1-5; v_gene: TRBV24-1; abundance: NA; CDR3aa: CATSGQPNQPQHF; CDR3nt: TGTGCCACCAGTGGACAGCCTAATCAGCCCCAGCATTTT
d_gene: NA; len: 14; j_gene: TRBJ1-3; v_gene: TRBV7-9; abundance: NA; CDR3aa: CASSLILSGQLRDF; CDR3nt: TGTGCCAGCAGCTTAATATTGTCAGGACAGCTAAGAGATTTT
d_gene: TRBD1; len: 14; j_gene: TRBJ1-4; v_gene: TRBV6-1; abundance: NA; CDR3aa: CASSEWRDRGLLFF; CDR3nt: TGTGCCAGCAGTGAATGGAGGGACAGGGGACTACTGTTTTTT
d_gene: TRBD1; len: 13; j_gene: TRBJ2-1; v_gene: TRBV4-1; abundance: few; CDR3aa: CASSQTGTVEQFF; CDR3nt: TGCGCCAGCAGCCAAACCGGGACAGTTGAGCAGTTCTTC